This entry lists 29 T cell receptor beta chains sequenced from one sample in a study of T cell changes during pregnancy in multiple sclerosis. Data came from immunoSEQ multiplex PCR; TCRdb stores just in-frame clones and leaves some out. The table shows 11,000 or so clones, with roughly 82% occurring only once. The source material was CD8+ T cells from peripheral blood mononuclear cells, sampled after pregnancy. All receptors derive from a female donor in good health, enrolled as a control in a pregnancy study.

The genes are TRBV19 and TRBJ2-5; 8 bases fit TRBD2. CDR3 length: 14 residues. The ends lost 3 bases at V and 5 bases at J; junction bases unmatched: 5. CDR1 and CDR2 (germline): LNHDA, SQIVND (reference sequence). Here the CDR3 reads CASSIGSGIETQYF. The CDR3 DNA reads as TGTGCCAGTAGTATTGGTAGCGGGATTGAGACCCAGTACTTC.

CDR3 in amino acids: CASLASGSAYEQYF. The CDR3 DNA is TGTGCCAGCCTTGCTAGCGGGAGTGCCTACGAGCAGTACTTC. J is TRBJ2-7 and V is TRBV28; 10 bases are a match to TRBD2. In germline, CDR1 is MDHEN, CDR2 SYDVKM. The CDR3 extends over 14 amino acids. V dropped 8 bases and J dropped 2; count of bases not matched to a gene: 6. Full variable domain (remainder filled in from reference TRBV28 and TRBJ2-7): DVKVTQSSRYLVKRTGEKVFLECVQDMDHENMFWYRQDPGLGLRLIYFSYDVKMKEKGDIPEGYSVSREKKERFSLILESASTNQTSMYLCASLASGSAYEQYFGPGTRLTVT.

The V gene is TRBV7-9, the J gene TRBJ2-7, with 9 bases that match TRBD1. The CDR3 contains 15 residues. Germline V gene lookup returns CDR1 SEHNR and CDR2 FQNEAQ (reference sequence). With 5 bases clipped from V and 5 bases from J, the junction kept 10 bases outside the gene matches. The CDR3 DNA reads TGTGCCAGCAGCCATACTGGACAGGGGATCAACGAGCAGTACTTC. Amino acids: CASSHTGQGINEQYF.

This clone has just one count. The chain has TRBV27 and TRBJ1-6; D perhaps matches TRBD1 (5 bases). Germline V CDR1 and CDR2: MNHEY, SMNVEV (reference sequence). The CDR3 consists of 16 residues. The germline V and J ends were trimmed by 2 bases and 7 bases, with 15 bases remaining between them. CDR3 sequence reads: CASSLRPGRTNSPLHF. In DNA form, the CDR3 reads TGTGCCAGCAGTTTACGCCCAGGCAGGACAAATTCACCCCTCCACTTT.

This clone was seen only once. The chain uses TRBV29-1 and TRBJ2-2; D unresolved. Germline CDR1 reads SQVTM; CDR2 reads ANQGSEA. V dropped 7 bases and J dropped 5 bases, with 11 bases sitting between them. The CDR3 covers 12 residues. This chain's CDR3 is CSARRLTGELFF. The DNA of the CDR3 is TGCAGCGCACGACGACTTACCGGGGAGCTGTTTTTT.

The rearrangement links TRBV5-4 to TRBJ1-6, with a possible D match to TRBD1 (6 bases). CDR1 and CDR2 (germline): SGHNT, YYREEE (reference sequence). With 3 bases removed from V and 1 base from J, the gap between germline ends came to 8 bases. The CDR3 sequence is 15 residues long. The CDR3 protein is CASSSDSSYNSPLHF. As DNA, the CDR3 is TGTGCCAGCAGCTCGGACAGTTCCTATAATTCACCCCTCCACTTT. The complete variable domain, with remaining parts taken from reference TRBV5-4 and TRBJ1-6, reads ETGVTQSPTHLIKTRGQQVTLRCSSQSGHNTVSWYQQALGQGPQFIFQYYREEENGRGNFPPRFSGLQFPNYSSELNVNALELDDSALYLCASSSDSSYNSPLHFGNGTRLTVT.

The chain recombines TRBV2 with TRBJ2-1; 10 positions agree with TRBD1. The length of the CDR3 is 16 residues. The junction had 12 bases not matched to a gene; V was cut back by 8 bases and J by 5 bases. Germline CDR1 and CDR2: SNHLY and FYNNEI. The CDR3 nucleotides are TGTGCCAGCTCTCAGTTCTGGGACAGGGGAGACAATGAGCAGTTCTTC. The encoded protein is CASSQFWDRGDNEQFF.

The DNA for the CDR3 is TGTGCCATCAGTGAGTCAGGGCGGGCGTTTCCCTACGAGCAGTACTTC. Translating it yields CAISESGRAFPYEQYF. The genes are TRBV10-3 and TRBJ2-7; TRBD2 is a possible D gene (5 bases). V shed 0 bases and J shed 2 bases, with 14 bases lying between them. This CDR3 is 16 amino acids long. CDR1 is ENHRY and CDR2 is SYGVKD in the germline V gene.

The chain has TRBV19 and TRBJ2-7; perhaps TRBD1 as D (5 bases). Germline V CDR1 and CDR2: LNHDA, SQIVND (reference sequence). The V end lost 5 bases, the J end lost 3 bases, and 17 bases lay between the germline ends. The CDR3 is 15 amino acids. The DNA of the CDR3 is TGTGCCAGTAGTCCAAACCTAGGACACTTCTACGAGCAGTACTTC. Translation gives CASSPNLGHFYEQYF.

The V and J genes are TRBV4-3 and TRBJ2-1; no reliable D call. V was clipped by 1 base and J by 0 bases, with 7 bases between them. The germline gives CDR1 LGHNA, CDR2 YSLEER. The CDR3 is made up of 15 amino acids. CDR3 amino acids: CASSQVSSSYNEQFF. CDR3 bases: TGCGCCAGCAGCCAAGTCTCGAGCTCCTACAATGAGCAGTTCTTC.

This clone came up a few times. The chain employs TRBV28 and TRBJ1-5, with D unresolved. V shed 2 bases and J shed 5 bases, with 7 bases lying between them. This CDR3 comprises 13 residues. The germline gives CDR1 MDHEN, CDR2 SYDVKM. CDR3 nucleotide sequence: TGTGCCAGCAGTTTAAGAACTTATCAGCCCCAGCATTTT. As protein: CASSLRTYQPQHF.

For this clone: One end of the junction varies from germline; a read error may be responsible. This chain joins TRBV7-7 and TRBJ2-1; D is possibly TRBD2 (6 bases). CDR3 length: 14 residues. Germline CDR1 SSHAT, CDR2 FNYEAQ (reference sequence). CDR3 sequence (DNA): TGTGCTAGCAGCCCCGCGGGGTACTACAATGAGCAGTTCTTC. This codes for CASSPAGYYNEQFF.

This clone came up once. CDR3 coding DNA: TGCGCCAGCAGCCAAGTTCGTAGCGGGCTAGTCTACGAGCAGTACTTC. Its translation: CASSQVRSGLVYEQYF. V gene TRBV4-1 combines with J gene TRBJ2-7; 7 bases agree with TRBD2. V shed 1 base, J shed 3 bases, and the junction held 9 bases outside the gene matches. The V gene's germline CDR1 is MGHRA and CDR2 YSYEKL. This CDR3 spans 16 amino acids.

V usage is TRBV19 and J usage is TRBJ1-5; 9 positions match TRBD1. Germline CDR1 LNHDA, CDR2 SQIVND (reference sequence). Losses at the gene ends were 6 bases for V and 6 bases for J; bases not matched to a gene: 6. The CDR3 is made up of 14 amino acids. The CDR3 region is CASRGQGGVQPQHF. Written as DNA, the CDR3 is TGTGCCAGTAGGGGACAGGGCGGAGTTCAGCCCCAGCATTTT.

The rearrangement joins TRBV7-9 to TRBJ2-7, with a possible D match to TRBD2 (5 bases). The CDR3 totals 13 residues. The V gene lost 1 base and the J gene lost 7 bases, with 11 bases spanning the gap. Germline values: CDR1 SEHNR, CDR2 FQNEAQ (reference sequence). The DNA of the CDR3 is TGTGCCAGCAGCTTAGGGACGTCGGGAGAGCAGTACTTC. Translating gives CASSLGTSGEQYF.

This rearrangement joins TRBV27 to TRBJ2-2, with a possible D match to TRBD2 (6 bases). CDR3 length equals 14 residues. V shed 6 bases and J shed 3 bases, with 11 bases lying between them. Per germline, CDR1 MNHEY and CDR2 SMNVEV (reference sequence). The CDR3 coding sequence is TGTGCCAGCAGCGATGGAGGGTACACCGGGGAGCTGTTTTTT. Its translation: CASSDGGYTGELFF.

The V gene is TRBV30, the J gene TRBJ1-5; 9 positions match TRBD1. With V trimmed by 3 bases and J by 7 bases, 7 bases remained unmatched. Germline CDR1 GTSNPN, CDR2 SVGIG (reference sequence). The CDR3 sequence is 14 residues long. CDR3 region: CAWSRTGGRQPQHF. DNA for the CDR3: TGTGCCTGGAGCCGTACAGGGGGCCGGCAGCCCCAGCATTTT.

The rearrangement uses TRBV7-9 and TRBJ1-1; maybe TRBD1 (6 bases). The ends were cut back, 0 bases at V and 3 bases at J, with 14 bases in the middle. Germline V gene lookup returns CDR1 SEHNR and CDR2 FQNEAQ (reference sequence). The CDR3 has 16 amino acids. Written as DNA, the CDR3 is TGTGCCAGCAGCTTAGCAGTGGGGGCTCGCGACACTGAAGCTTTCTTT. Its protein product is CASSLAVGARDTEAFF.

In DNA form, the CDR3 reads TGTGCCAGCAGCTTCCGTGGGAGGGCCCAAGATACGCAGTATTTT. Its translation is CASSFRGRAQDTQYF. This chain joins TRBV7-9 and TRBJ2-3, with 7 bases that match TRBD2. The V and J ends lost 3 bases and 5 bases, in that order; junction bases with no gene match: 8. CDR3 length: 15 residues. Germline CDR1 is SEHNR and CDR2 is FQNEAQ (reference sequence).

In DNA, the CDR3 is TGTGCCAGCAGCTTAACAGGTTCCGGGGGAAGGCACAGGAATACGCAGTATTTT. Translating gives CASSLTGSGGRHRNTQYF. The genes are TRBV7-3 and TRBJ2-3; weak D call: TRBD2 (6 bases). This CDR3 has 18 residues. The ends were cut back, 0 bases at V and 7 bases at J, with 23 bases in the middle. The V gene's germline CDR1 is SGHTA and CDR2 FQGTGA. Full variable domain (rest looked up from reference TRBV7-3 and TRBJ2-3): GAGVSQTPSNKVTEKGKYVELRCDPISGHTALYWYRQSLGQGPEFLIYFQGTGAADDSGLPNDRFFAVRPEGSVSTLKIQRTERGDSAVYLCASSLTGSGGRHRNTQYFGPGTRLTVL.

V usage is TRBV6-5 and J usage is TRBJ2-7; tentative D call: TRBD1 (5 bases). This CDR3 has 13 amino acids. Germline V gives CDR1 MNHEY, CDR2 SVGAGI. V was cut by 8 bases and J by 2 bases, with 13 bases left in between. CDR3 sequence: CASAGLEPYEQYF. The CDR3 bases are TGTGCCAGCGCAGGGTTGGAACCCTACGAGCAGTACTTC.

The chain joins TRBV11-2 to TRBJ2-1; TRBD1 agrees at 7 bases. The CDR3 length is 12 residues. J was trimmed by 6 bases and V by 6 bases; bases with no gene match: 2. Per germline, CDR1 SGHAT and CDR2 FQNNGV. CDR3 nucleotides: TGTGCCAGCAGGACAGGGTTCAATGAGCAGTTCTTC. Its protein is CASRTGFNEQFF.

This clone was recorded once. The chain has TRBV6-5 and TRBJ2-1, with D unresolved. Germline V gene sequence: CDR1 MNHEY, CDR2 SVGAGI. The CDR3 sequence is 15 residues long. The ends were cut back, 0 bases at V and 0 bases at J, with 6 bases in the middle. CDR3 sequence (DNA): TGTGCCAGCAGTTACTCAGAGAGCTCCTACAATGAGCAGTTCTTC. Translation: CASSYSESSYNEQFF.

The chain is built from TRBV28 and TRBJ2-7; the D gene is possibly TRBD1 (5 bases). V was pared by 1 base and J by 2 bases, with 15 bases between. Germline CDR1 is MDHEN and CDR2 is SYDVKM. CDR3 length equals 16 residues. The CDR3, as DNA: TGTGCCAGCAGTTTATCTATGGGGCAGGGTGCCTACGAGCAGTACTTC. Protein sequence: CASSLSMGQGAYEQYF.

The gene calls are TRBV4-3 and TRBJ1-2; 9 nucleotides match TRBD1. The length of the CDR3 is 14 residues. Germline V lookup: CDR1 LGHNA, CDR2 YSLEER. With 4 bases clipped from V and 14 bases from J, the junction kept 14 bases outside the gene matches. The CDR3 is CASSRSRQGVSWTF. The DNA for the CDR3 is TGCGCCAGCAGCCGTTCGAGACAGGGGGTTTCGTGGACCTTC.

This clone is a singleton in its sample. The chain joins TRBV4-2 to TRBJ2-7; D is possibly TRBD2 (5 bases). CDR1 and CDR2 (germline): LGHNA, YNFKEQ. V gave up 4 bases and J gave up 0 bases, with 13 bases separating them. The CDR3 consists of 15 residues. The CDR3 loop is CASSPTKTFSYEQYF. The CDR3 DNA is TGTGCCAGCAGCCCGACTAAGACCTTCTCCTACGAGCAGTACTTC.

As DNA, the CDR3 is TGTGCCAGCAGCGTGGGGGGGTTAAACCTCAACTATGGCTACACCTTC. Encoded protein: CASSVGGLNLNYGYTF. V gene TRBV9 combines with J gene TRBJ1-2; D perhaps matches TRBD1 (5 bases). Germline V CDR1 and CDR2: SGDLS, YYNGEE. CDR3 length: 16 residues. V shed 2 bases and J shed 2 bases, with 16 bases lying between them. The whole variable domain, filled in from reference TRBV9 and TRBJ1-2, reads DSGVTQTPKHLITATGQRVTLRCSPRSGDLSVYWYQQSLDQGLQFLIQYYNGEERAKGNILERFSAQQFPDLHSELNLSSLELGDSALYFCASSVGGLNLNYGYTFGSGTRLTVV.

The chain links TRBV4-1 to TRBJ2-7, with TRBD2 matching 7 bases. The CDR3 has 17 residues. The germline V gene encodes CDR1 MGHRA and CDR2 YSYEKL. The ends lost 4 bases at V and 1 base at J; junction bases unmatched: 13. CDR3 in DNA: TGCGCCAGCAGCCGCCCAGGGCGAGAAGCGGGATCCTACGAGCAGTACTTC. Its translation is CASSRPGREAGSYEQYF.

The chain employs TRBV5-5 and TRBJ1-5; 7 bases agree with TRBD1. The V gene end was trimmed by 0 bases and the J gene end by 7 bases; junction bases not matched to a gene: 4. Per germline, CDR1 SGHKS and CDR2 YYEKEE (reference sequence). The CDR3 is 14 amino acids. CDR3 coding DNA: TGTGCCAGCAGCTTGGAAAGGGGGCTGCAGCCCCAGCATTTT. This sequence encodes CASSLERGLQPQHF.